The rows below give T cell receptor beta chains drawn from one sample of a study of T-cell memory formation after mild COVID-19. TCRdb re-derived calls from the 5' RACE reads in MiXCR, one entry per CDR3 protein. Here the sample spans 350,000 to 450,000 distinct CDR3 sequences, 20% being singletons. The sequenced sample consisted of PBMCs or a T cell subset sorted from them (not recorded which). These receptors came from an adult woman who had mild COVID-19 (a few samples of this study predate the infection). Cell type and time point are not known. Each CDR3 is given with its conserved first and last residue. Expanded clones get a size class; other rows say once, few or many, or leave the size out.

V gene,clone size,CDR3 length,J gene,CDR3 protein
TRBV6-4,few,14,TRBJ2-1,CASSDSGQGSEQFF
TRBV11-3,few,16,TRBJ2-4,CASSSSGGQGANIQYF
TRBV12-3/TRBV12-4,once,13,TRBJ1-2,CASTQTVGYGYTF
TRBV7-7,-,15,TRBJ2-5,CASSLAQGQSATQYF
TRBV11-2,few,11,TRBJ2-1,CASSSGTARFF
TRBV20-1,-,13,TRBJ2-1,CSARKGQGDEQFF
TRBV7-9,many,14,TRBJ2-7,CASSLTESSYEQYF
TRBV6-5,-,14,TRBJ2-7,CASSYEGLVGEQYF
TRBV7-9,-,15,TRBJ2-1,CASSWVAGVNNEQFF
TRBV10-3,-,12,TRBJ2-7,CAISDDVYEQYF
TRBV5-6,few,13,TRBJ2-7,CASHKPGTYEQYF
TRBV6-6,-,15,TRBJ2-1,CASSERDKAYNEQFF
TRBV7-8,-,20,TRBJ2-7,CASSSLGGTQTTRLLYEQYF
TRBV25-1,few,16,TRBJ2-1,CASSHGTDSSYNEQFF
TRBV20-1,-,13,TRBJ2-5,CSAQTGGAETQYF
TRBV5-6,few,15,TRBJ1-1,CASSGGTGINTEAFF
TRBV15,few,18,TRBJ2-5,CATSRATERAWERWTQYF
TRBV18,few,17,TRBJ2-1,CASSPTMGLAGPHEQFF
TRBV18,few,14,TRBJ2-1,CASSHSALGNEQFF
TRBV24-1,many,13,TRBJ1-1,CATSTGPNTEAFF
TRBV9,-,15,TRBJ2-2,CASSVGRPRTGELFF
TRBV11-3,few,16,TRBJ2-1,CASSLARGSSYNEQFF
TRBV6-2/TRBV6-3,once,16,TRBJ2-3,CASSYPGLAGTDTQYF
TRBV6-4,few,15,TRBJ2-1,CASNPTSRPYNEQFF
TRBV11-2,few,15,TRBJ1-2,CASSLRGYLAYGYTF
TRBV11-2,-,10,TRBJ2-7,CASSGTTQYF
TRBV11-2,-,16,TRBJ2-3,CASTARGGLAPDTQYF
TRBV18,-,14,TRBJ2-7,CASSPPGATYEQYF
TRBV19,few,16,TRBJ1-5,CASSIGGTLSNQPQHF
TRBV7-3,-,14,TRBJ1-6,CASSLTGYNSPLHF
TRBV12-3/TRBV12-4,few,15,TRBJ1-1,CASRNGQVPNTEAFF
TRBV7-9,few,15,TRBJ1-5,CASSLDQGGNQPQHF
TRBV6-6,few,13,TRBJ1-2,CASSTGRKYGYTF
TRBV29-1,-,13,TRBJ2-7,CSVVAQGGYEQYF
TRBV5-5,few,17,TRBJ2-7,CASSPWTGGEILTGRYF
TRBV2,-,14,TRBJ1-5,CASSAQGSNQPQHF
TRBV4-1,-,15,TRBJ1-1,CASSPSLGRATEAFF
TRBV7-9,few,15,TRBJ2-1,CASSFRQGAINEQFF
TRBV27,-,13,TRBJ2-2,CASKEGAAGELFF
TRBV12-3/TRBV12-4,few,13,TRBJ1-2,CASSLGSSSGYTF